The 16 T cell receptor beta chains below all came from one sample that was sequenced in a study of patients and donors after allogeneic stem cell transplantation (dated by TCRdb to about 2020). Library prep was done by RT-PCR. TCRdb lists the instrument as NextSeq 550. In TCRdb, the public reads were trimmed at Q25 with fastp and aligned with MiXCR, with productive beta chains retained. Duplicate CDR3 protein sequences are folded into a single record with the most common DNA and genes. The sample data list about 410,000 distinct CDR3 sequences, and 16% of these were observed just once. The ten largest clones take up 6% to 8% of the sample. Sequencing used blood, either unsorted or a sorted T cell fraction (not recorded which). The receptors originated from a human donor who was either an allogeneic HSCT recipient or a stem cell or donor lymphocyte infusion donor (not recorded which). It is not recorded whose cells these are; they may come from a transplant donor.

This clonotype came up many times. The CDR3 loop reads CASSVGHHNTQYF. In nucleotides, the CDR3 is TGTGCCAGCAGCGTGGGACACCATAATACGCAGTATTTT. V and J are TRBV9 and TRBJ2-3; D perhaps matches TRBD1 (6 bases). The ends were cut back, 2 bases at V and 7 bases at J, with 11 bases in the middle. In germline, CDR1 is SGDLS, CDR2 YYNGEE. The CDR3 has 13 residues.

The table lists this clonotype with a few counts. The CDR3 reads CASSQVDTGELFF. DNA of the CDR3: TGTGCCAGCAGCCAAGTTGACACCGGGGAGCTGTTTTTT. The rearrangement uses TRBV5-6 and TRBJ2-2; D unresolved. CDR3 length: 13 residues. The germline CDR1 and CDR2 sequences are SGHDT and YYEEEE. The V gene lost 4 bases and the J gene lost 3 bases, with 7 bases spanning the gap.

The table lists this clonotype with a few counts. The chain recombines TRBV27 with TRBJ1-1, with TRBD1 identical over 10 bases. CDR1 and CDR2 from the germline V gene are MNHEY and SMNVEV (reference sequence). V trimming: 6 bases; J trimming: 1 base; junction bases outside the gene matches: 2. This CDR3 has 14 residues. CDR3 DNA sequence: TGTGCCAGCAGGACAGGGGGCCCGAACACTGAAGCTTTCTTT. It yields the protein CASRTGGPNTEAFF.

There are a few counts of this clonotype. The rearrangement joins TRBV7-9 to TRBJ1-2; weak D call: TRBD1 (6 bases). The CDR3 covers 15 residues. From germline, CDR1 is SEHNR and CDR2 FQNEAQ (reference sequence). Deletions cut 6 bases from V and 3 bases from J, with 17 bases between. The CDR3 spells CASSQGGALDYGYTF. The CDR3 DNA is TGTGCCAGCAGTCAAGGGGGGGCTCTGGACTATGGCTACACCTTC.

J is TRBJ1-3 and V is TRBV5-5; D possibly corresponds to TRBD1 (6 bases). Germline CDR1 reads SGHKS; CDR2 reads YYEKEE (reference sequence). Trimming removed 4 bases from V and 3 bases from J, with 17 bases in between. The CDR3 consists of 16 residues. CDR3 residues: CASSSRQVTLGNTIYF. DNA for the CDR3: TGTGCCAGCAGCAGCAGACAGGTGACCCTTGGAAACACCATATATTTT.

This clonotype appeared a few times. V is TRBV30 and J is TRBJ2-2; TRBD1 might be the D (6 bases). Trimming took off 4 bases at V and 1 base at J, with 7 bases between the two ends. In germline, CDR1 is GTSNPN, CDR2 SVGIG (reference sequence). CDR3 length: 13 residues. CDR3 sequence (DNA): TGTGCCTGGAAGACAGGGAACACCGGGGAGCTGTTTTTT. Translation: CAWKTGNTGELFF.

This clonotype was observed many times. The V call is TRBV12-3 or TRBV12-4, the J call TRBJ2-7; no firm D call. This CDR3 has 12 amino acids. The germline V and J ends were trimmed by 5 bases and 7 bases, with 12 bases remaining between them. The chain's CDR3 is CASSRTFYEQYF. The CDR3 nucleotides read TGTGCCAGCAGTAGGACCTTTTATGAGCAGTACTTC.

This chain joins TRBV20-1 and TRBJ2-3; D not resolved. The germline V gene has CDR1 DFQATT and CDR2 SNEGSKA (reference sequence). V lost 4 bases to trimming and J lost 2 bases, with 7 bases between them. The CDR3 loop spans 12 amino acids. CDR3 sequence: CSAKGPTDTQYF. The CDR3 nucleotides read TGCAGTGCTAAAGGGCCCACAGATACGCAGTATTTT.

This clonotype has at least ten counts. The chain couples TRBV5-1 to TRBJ1-2; no definite D call. The CDR3 totals 13 residues. The V gene's germline CDR1 is SGHRS and CDR2 YFSETQ. V lost 0 bases and J 2 bases, leaving 5 bases between the germline ends. CDR3 in amino acids: CASSLDANYGYTF. CDR3 in DNA: TGCGCCAGCAGCTTGGACGCAAACTATGGCTACACCTTC.

The chain employs TRBV2 and TRBJ1-2, with D possibly being TRBD1 (6 bases). Germline V CDR1 and CDR2: SNHLY, FYNNEI. This CDR3 is 16 amino acids long. The V end was cut by 5 bases, the J end by 7 bases, with 23 bases between. CDR3 sequence (DNA): TGTGCCAGCAGTCTGACAGGAGGAACGCCAACAGGTGGCTACACCTTC. Translation: CASSLTGGTPTGGYTF.

This clonotype was detected many times. The chain recombines TRBV12-3 or TRBV12-4 with TRBJ1-1; D remains unclear. The CDR3 extends over 12 amino acids. V was cut by 3 bases and J by 7 bases, with 9 bases left in between. Here the CDR3 reads CASSLMADEAFF. Written as DNA, the CDR3 is TGTGCCAGCAGTTTGATGGCGGATGAAGCTTTCTTT.

This clonotype was detected a few times. The V call is TRBV4-3, the J call TRBJ2-7, with D possibly TRBD1 on 5 matching bases. This CDR3 comprises 17 residues. V was pared by 0 bases and J by 0 bases, with 15 bases between. Germline-derived CDR1 and CDR2 are LGHNA and YSLEER. The CDR3 protein is CASSQDSLSDSSYEQYF. The CDR3 nucleotides are TGCGCCAGCAGCCAAGATTCTCTTAGTGACAGCTCCTACGAGCAGTACTTC.

The J gene is TRBJ1-1, the V gene TRBV12-3 or TRBV12-4; 7 bases line up with TRBD1. V trimming: 6 bases; J trimming: 4 bases; junction bases outside the gene matches: 5. The CDR3 spans 13 residues. CDR3 amino acids: CASRTRGSTEAFF. CDR3 in DNA: TGTGCCAGCAGGACCAGGGGGAGCACTGAAGCTTTCTTT.

This clonotype was counted only a few times. The chain employs TRBV5-6 and TRBJ2-3, with 13 positions matching TRBD2. Germline CDR1 and CDR2: SGHDT and YYEEEE. The CDR3 has 17 residues. With 2 bases clipped from V and 3 bases from J, the junction kept 6 bases outside the gene matches. The CDR3 DNA is TGTGCCAGCAGCTTTACTAGCGGGGGGGTCCATACAGATACGCAGTATTTT. Residues: CASSFTSGGVHTDTQYF.

This clonotype was counted between two and nine times. The chain uses TRBV9 and TRBJ2-3, with 12 bases aligning to TRBD2. CDR1 is SGDLS, CDR2 YYNGEE, per germline. Germline trimming cut 4 bases from V and 3 bases from J; bases unmatched to any gene: 9. CDR3 length: 17 amino acids. Here the CDR3 DNA reads TGTGCCAGCAGCCGAGGAACTAGCGGGGGGAGTACAGATACGCAGTATTTT. Translating gives CASSRGTSGGSTDTQYF.

V and J are TRBV18 and TRBJ2-7, with D unresolved. Per germline, CDR1 KGHSH and CDR2 LQKENI. The CDR3 is 14 residues long. With 5 bases removed from V and 2 bases from J, the gap between germline ends came to 13 bases. The CDR3 nucleotides read TGTGCCAGCTCATATAGCCCCAGCCCCTACGAGCAGTACTTC. Translation: CASSYSPSPYEQYF.